This TCR beta chain derives from a study of T cell responses to AZD1222 COVID-19 vaccine. The V gene's germline CDR1 is SEHNR and CDR2 FQNEAQ (reference sequence). V was shortened by 5 bases and J by 6 bases, with 19 bases between the two germline ends. This CDR3 contains 15 residues. Produced via immunoSEQ multiplex PCR; TCRdb's table is partial and in-frame only. This sample carries 110,000 or so clones, about nine tenths of them seen once, and the ten largest clones take 4% to 6%. This sequence joins TRBV7-9 and TRBJ1-2; D is possibly TRBD1 (5 bases). The receptor's source is an adult in good health. The material was peripheral blood, obtained on day 0 of AZD1222 vaccination. CDR3 in amino acids: CASSPLSGRRNGYTF. In DNA form, the CDR3 reads TGTGCCAGCAGCCCACTTTCGGGGCGCCGGAATGGCTACACCTTC.